The present T cell receptor (beta chain) was sequenced within a study of blood T cell repertoires in COVID-19. V lost 5 bases, J lost 7 bases, and 10 bases stayed unmatched. The CDR3 loop spans 15 amino acids. Germline V gene lookup returns CDR1 SGHNT and CDR2 YYREEE (reference sequence). Data came from immunoSEQ multiplex PCR; TCRdb stores just in-frame clones and leaves some out. The data show under 300,000 clones, 80% to 85% seen once. The sample was PBMCs or T cells enriched from blood (not recorded which). This rearrangement joins TRBV5-4 to TRBJ2-2; 8 bases fit TRBD1. The TCR comes from a man in his fifties who had recovered from COVID-19. The CDR3 region has the DNA TGTGCCAGCAGACTTCAGGGGGCGCAGGGCGGGGAGCTGTTTTTT. As protein: CASRLQGAQGGELFF.